This entry lists 19 T cell receptor gamma chains sequenced from one sample in a study of gamma-delta chains in newborns, infants, children. TCRdb re-called the reads via CATT. The data hold around 180 gamma-chain clones, with around 93% observed a single time. Sequences were derived from blood, sampled at baseline. The receptors come from a child who was a newborn, infant or young child, either healthy, febrile or measles-vaccinated (not recorded which). This table probably holds off-target reads from a library built for another chain.

Concerning this clone itself: The limits of the CDR3 on the DNA are not certain, so only TCRdb's listed CDR3 is given. The V gene is TRGV9, but the J gene lacks a call. The germline CDR1 and CDR2 sequences are GITISATS and ISYDGTV (reference sequence). The CDR3 spans 28 amino acids, including both terminal residues. This CDR3 is CACDTLTGGYESSWDTRQMFFGTGIKLF.

The V gene reported is TRGV9; the J gene is uncalled. The CDR3 length is 16 residues. The germline gives CDR1 GITISATS, CDR2 ISYDGTV (reference sequence). The CDR3 nucleotides are TGTGCCTGTGACACCCTACTGGGGGACCCGACAGCACAACTCTTCTTT. The encoded protein is CACDTLLGDPTAQLFF.

Concerning this clone itself: No DNA is shown, since the ends of the CDR3 on it are uncertain; the CDR3 is the one TCRdb lists. TRGV9 is the V gene, and the J gene was not called. The CDR3 length is 32 residues, termini included. Germline V gene sequence: CDR1 GITISATS, CDR2 ISYDGTV (reference sequence). This CDR3 is CACDTGGPSAPTGGVSSWDTRQMFFGTGIKLF.

Turning to this clone: The limits of the CDR3 on the DNA are not certain, so only TCRdb's listed CDR3 is given. The V gene is listed as TRGV9; no J gene was called. Per the germline V gene, CDR1 is GITISATS and CDR2 is ISYDGTV (reference sequence). The CDR3 contains 25 residues when both ends are counted. CDR3 in amino acids: CACDPLGGYSWDTRQMFFGTGIKLF.

Regarding this clone: The DNA is omitted, as the CDR3 cannot be located on it reliably, and the CDR3 follows TCRdb's listing. The V gene is TRGV9, but the J gene lacks a call. The CDR3 is 25 amino acids in total, end residues counted. Germline lookup yields CDR1 GITISATS and CDR2 ISYDGTV (reference sequence). This CDR3 reads CACDVLGESSWDTRQMFFGTGIKLF.

Comment on this clone: It is unclear where the CDR3 begins or ends on the DNA, so no DNA is shown, and the CDR3 is as TCRdb lists it. No call exists for the J gene, whereas the V gene is TRGV9. The CDR3 region is 26 residues in length, termini included. In germline, CDR1 is GITISATS, CDR2 ISYDGTV (reference sequence). CDR3 protein: CACDKLGDKNSWDTRQMFFGTGIKLF.

Note on this clone: The DNA is omitted, as the CDR3 cannot be located on it reliably, and the CDR3 follows TCRdb's listing. The V segment is TRGV9, and no J call was made. 24 amino acids form the CDR3, both terminal residues included. CDR1 and CDR2 (germline): GITISATS, ISYDGTV (reference sequence). CDR3 in amino acids: CACDNWGSTWDTRQMFFGTGIKLF.

Regarding this clone: The DNA is left out, because the CDR3 cannot be placed on it with certainty; the CDR3 is given as TCRdb lists it. No J gene call was made, and the V gene is TRGV9. The CDR3 is 26 amino acids long, termini counted. The germline V gene encodes CDR1 GITISATS and CDR2 ISYDGTV (reference sequence). CDR3 amino acids: CACDTGGYLSSWDTRQMFFGTGIKLF.

The V gene corresponds to TRGV9; no J gene was called. Germline V lookup: CDR1 GITISATS, CDR2 ISYDGTV (reference sequence). The CDR3 covers 18 residues. CDR3 protein: CACDTVRGIRSPSAQLFF. The CDR3 coding sequence is TGTGCCTGTGACACGGTCCGGGGGATACGCTCCCCCTCGGCACAACTCTTCTTT.

CDR3 region: CACDTVGDTGQLFF. The CDR3, as DNA: TGTGCCTGTGACACCGTGGGGGATACAGGACAACTCTTCTTT. A V gene of TRGV9 was called, but no J gene was assigned. CDR1 GITISATS and CDR2 ISYDGTV come from the germline V gene (reference sequence). CDR3 length: 14 residues.

A remark on this clone: Because the CDR3's place on the DNA is in doubt, the DNA is left out and the CDR3 is given as listed by TCRdb. No J gene was assigned, while the V gene was called as TRGV9. The CDR3 extends over 26 residues, inclusive of both ends. Germline CDR1 is GITISATS and CDR2 is ISYDGTV (reference sequence). CDR3 sequence: CACDTVLGDSSWDTRQKFFGTGIKLF.

No J gene was called, and the V gene is TRGV9. In germline, CDR1 is GITISATS, CDR2 ISYDGTV (reference sequence). CDR3 length equals 17 residues. CDR3 in DNA: TGTGCCTGTGACACCGTCGGGCCCCAAGCTTTGACAGCACAACTCTTCTTT. It specifies CACDTVGPQALTAQLFF.

A word on this clone: Because the CDR3's place on the DNA is in doubt, the DNA is left out and the CDR3 is given as listed by TCRdb. A V gene of TRGV9 was called, but no J gene was assigned. CDR1 and CDR2 (germline): GITISATS, ISYDGTV (reference sequence). A total of 27 residues make up the CDR3, ends included. CDR3 protein: CACDTLLGDHTSWDTRQMFFGTGIKLF.

In the case of this clone: The DNA is left out, because the CDR3 cannot be placed on it with certainty; the CDR3 is given as TCRdb lists it. The V gene corresponds to TRGV9; no J gene was called. Germline assignment: CDR1 GITISATS and CDR2 ISYDGTV (reference sequence). The CDR3 spans 27 residues, counting both ends. CDR3 residues: CACDTVLGDTGGWDTRQMFFGTGIKLF.

A V gene of TRGV9 was called, but no J gene was assigned. The CDR3 is made up of 25 amino acids. CDR1 and CDR2 (germline): GITISATS, ISYDGTV (reference sequence). CDR3 sequence reads: CACDYWGIAASDTRQMFLGTGIKLF. In nucleotides, the CDR3 is TGTGCCTGTGACTACTGGGGGATTGCGGCCTCGGACACCCGACAGATGTTTCTCGGAACTGGCATCAAACTCTTC.

With respect to this clone: Because the CDR3's place on the DNA is in doubt, the DNA is left out and the CDR3 is given as listed by TCRdb. Here the V gene is TRGV9, but the J gene went uncalled. Germline V lookup: CDR1 GITISATS, CDR2 ISYDGTV (reference sequence). 22 amino acids form the CDR3, both terminal residues included. CDR3 in amino acids: CACGGYSWDTRQMFFGTGIKLF.

No J gene call was made, and the V gene is TRGV9. The germline gives CDR1 GITISATS, CDR2 ISYDGTV (reference sequence). This CDR3 has 16 amino acids. The CDR3 nucleotides read TGTGCCTGTGACACCGTGGGGGGATTTTTGACAGCACAACTCTTCTTT. It is translated as CACDTVGGFLTAQLFF.

Note on this clone: The limits of the CDR3 on the DNA are not certain, so only TCRdb's listed CDR3 is given. The V gene was identified as TRGV9, while no J gene was called. Ends included, the CDR3 has 25 residues. Germline lookup yields CDR1 GITISATS and CDR2 ISYDGTV (reference sequence). The CDR3 spells CACDTITGGYWDTRQMFFGTGIKLF.

Here the V gene is TRGV9, but the J gene went uncalled. The CDR3 runs 18 residues. Germline V gene data show CDR1 as GITISATS and CDR2 as ISYDGTV (reference sequence). This CDR3 reads CACDLLGDTPSLTAQLFF. CDR3 DNA sequence: TGTGCCTGTGACCTACTGGGGGATACGCCTTCTTTGACAGCACAACTCTTCTTT.